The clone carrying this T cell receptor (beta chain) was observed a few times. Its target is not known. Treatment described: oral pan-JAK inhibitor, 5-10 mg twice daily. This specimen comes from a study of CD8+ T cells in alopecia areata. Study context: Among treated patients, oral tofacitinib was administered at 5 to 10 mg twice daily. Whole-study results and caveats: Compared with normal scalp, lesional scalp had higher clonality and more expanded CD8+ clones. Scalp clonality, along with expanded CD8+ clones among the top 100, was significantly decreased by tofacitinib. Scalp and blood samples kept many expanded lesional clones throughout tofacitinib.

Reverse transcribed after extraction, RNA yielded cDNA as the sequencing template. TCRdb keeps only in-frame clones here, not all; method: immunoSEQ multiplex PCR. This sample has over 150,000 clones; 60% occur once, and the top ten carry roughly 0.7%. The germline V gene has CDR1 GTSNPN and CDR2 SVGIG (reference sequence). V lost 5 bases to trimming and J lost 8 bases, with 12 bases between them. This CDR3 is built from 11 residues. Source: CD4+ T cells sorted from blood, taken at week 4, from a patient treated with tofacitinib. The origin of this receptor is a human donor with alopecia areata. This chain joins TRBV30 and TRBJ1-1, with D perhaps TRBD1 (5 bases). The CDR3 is CAWGATEEAFF. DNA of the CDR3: TGTGCCTGGGGGGCAACTGAAGAAGCTTTCTTT.